This T cell receptor (beta chain) is drawn from a study of blood T cells in healthy people across ages. The overall study: Template switching caught about one barcoded beta molecule for each two T cells.

At least 6 million PBMCs were isolated per sample. Study-level points and caveats: CMV status of donors was unknown, possibly confounding expanded clonotype changes.

A sample-barcoded 5' primer and a J-beta primer mix were used in a second PCR of roughly 7 to 11 cycles. TCRdb called the 5' RACE reads again in MiXCR, with one record for every CDR3 protein. The sample contains approximately 820,000 distinct CDR3 sequences, around two fifths of which appear only once. This clonotype was counted a few times. What it recognizes is unknown. The specimen sequenced was blood. The TCR sequence derives from a man aged 55 to 70 in good health.

The CDR3 DNA reads as TGTGCCAGCAGTTTGGGGGGGGCGGTAGGGAATGAGCAGTTCTTC. It is translated as CASSLGGAVGNEQFF. The chain has TRBV12-3 or TRBV12-4 and TRBJ2-1; possibly TRBD2 for D (7 bases). This CDR3 contains 15 residues. Trimming left V 3 bases short and J 7 bases short, with 16 bases between.